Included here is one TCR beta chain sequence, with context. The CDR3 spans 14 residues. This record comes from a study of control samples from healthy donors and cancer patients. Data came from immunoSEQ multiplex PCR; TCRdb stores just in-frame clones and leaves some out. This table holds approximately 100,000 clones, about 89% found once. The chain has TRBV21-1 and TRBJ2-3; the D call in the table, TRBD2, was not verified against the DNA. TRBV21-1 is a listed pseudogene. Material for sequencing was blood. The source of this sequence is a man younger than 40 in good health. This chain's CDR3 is CAGISGGVTDTQYF. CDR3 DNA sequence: TGTGCCGGTATTAGCGGGGGGGTAACAGATACGCAGTATTTT.